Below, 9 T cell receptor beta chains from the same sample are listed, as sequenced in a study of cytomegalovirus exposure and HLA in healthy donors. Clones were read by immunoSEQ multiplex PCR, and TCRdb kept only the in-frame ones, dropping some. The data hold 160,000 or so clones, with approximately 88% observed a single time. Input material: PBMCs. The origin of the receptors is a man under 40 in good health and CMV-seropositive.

For the CDR3, the DNA is TGTGCCAGCAGCCTAATACAGGGGAAATACAATGAGCAGTTCTTC. Residues: CASSLIQGKYNEQFF. The V gene is TRBV11-2, the J gene TRBJ2-1, with 7 nucleotides matching TRBD1. Germline CDR1 reads SGHAT; CDR2 reads FQNNGV. Germline trimming cut 5 bases from V and 4 bases from J; bases unmatched to any gene: 8. The CDR3 runs 15 residues.

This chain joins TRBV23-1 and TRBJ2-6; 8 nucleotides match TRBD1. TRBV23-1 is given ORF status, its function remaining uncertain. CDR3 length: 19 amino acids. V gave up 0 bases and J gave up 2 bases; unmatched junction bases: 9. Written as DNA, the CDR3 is TGCGCCAGCAGTCAATCGATTCCGGGACAGGACGCTGGGGCCAACGTCCTGACTTTC. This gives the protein CASSQSIPGQDAGANVLTF.

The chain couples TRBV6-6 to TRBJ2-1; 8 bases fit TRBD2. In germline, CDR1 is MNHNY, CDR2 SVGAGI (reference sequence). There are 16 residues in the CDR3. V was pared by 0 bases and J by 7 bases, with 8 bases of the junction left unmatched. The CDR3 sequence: CASSYSVAGTGNEQFF. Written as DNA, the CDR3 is TGTGCCAGCAGTTACTCGGTAGCGGGAACGGGTAATGAGCAGTTCTTC.

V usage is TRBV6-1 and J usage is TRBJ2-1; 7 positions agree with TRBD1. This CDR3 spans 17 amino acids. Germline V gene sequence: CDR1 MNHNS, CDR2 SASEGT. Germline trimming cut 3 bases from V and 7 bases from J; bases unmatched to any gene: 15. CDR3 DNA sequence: TGTGCCAGCAGTGACCTATTCTGGACAGGAGGTGGGAATGAGCAGTTCTTC. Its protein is CASSDLFWTGGGNEQFF.

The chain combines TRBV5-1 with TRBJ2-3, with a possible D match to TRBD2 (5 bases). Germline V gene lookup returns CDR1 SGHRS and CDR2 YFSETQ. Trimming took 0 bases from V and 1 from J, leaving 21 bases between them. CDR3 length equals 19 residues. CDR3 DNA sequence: TGCGCCAGCAGCTTGGGGTTTCCCCGAACTTTGAGGGGCACAGATACGCAGTATTTT. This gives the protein CASSLGFPRTLRGTDTQYF.

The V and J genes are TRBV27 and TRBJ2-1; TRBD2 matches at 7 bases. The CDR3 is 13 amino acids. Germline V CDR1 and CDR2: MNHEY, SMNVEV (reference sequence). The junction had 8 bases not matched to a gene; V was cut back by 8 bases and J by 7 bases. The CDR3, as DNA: TGTGCCAGCCCGTGGGACTATTCGAATGAGCAGTTCTTC. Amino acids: CASPWDYSNEQFF.

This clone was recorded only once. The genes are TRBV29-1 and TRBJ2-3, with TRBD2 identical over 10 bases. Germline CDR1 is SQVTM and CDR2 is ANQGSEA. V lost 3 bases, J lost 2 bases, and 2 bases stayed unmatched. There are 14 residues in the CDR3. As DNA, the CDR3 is TGCAGCGTTGACGGGACTAGCGACACAGATACGCAGTATTTT. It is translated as CSVDGTSDTDTQYF.

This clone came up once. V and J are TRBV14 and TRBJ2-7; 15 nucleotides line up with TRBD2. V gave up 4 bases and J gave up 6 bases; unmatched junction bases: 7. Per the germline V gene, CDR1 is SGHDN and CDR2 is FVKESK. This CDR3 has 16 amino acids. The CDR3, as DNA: TGTGCCAGCAGCCGTTATGAGGGACTAGCGGGAGGCGAGCAGTACTTC. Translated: CASSRYEGLAGGEQYF. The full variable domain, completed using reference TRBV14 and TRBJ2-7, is EAGVTQFPSHSVIEKGQTVTLRCDPISGHDNLYWYRRVMGKEIKFLLHFVKESKQDESGMPNNRFLAERTGGTYSTLKVQPAELEDSGVYFCASSRYEGLAGGEQYFGPGTRLTVT.

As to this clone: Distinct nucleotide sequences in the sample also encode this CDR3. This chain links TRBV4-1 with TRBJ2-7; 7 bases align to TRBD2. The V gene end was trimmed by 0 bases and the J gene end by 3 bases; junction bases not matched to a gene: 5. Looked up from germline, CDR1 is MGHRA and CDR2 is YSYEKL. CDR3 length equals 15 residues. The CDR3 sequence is CASSQDPGGSYEQYF. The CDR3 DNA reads TGCGCCAGCAGCCAAGACCCGGGAGGCAGCTACGAGCAGTACTTC.